This record looks at one T cell receptor (beta chain) sequence and its context. Its target is unknown. These data come from a study of cytomegalovirus exposure and HLA in healthy donors. The germline V gene encodes CDR1 MNHNY and CDR2 SVGAGI (reference sequence). Trimming shortened V by 7 bases and J by 7 bases, and 16 bases separated the two germline ends. The CDR3 is 13 residues long. Whole-study findings and limits: The authors confirmed in vitro that three CMV-associated chains were specific for CMV antigens. Per published reports, the classifier diagnosed cytomegalovirus status with high specificity and sensitivity. Researchers catalogued approximately 170 TCR beta chains as cytomegalovirus-associated.

Only in-frame clones appear in the TCRdb table, and some are missing; sequencing was by immunoSEQ multiplex PCR. Of under 400,000 clones in the sample, around 86% were seen once. The chain employs TRBV6-6 and TRBJ1-2; D might be TRBD1 (6 bases). The TCR originated in a young woman in good health and CMV-seronegative. Input material: PBMCs. The chain's CDR3 is CASNPNRESGYTF. The CDR3 DNA reads TGTGCCAGCAACCCCAACAGGGAGAGTGGCTACACCTTC.